Listed below are T cell receptor beta chains from one sample, sequenced in a study of T cell responses to AZD1222 COVID-19 vaccine. The assay was immunoSEQ multiplex PCR, and TCRdb's table has in-frame clones only and misses some. The data contain 150,000 to 200,000 clones, about 93% of them singletons. This specimen consisted of peripheral blood, obtained on day 0 of AZD1222 vaccination. Receptor source: an adult in good health. The CDR3 runs from the conserved cysteine through the conserved F or W. The order of the fields is D gene, V gene, clone size, J gene, CDR3 DNA, CDR3 protein. The D gene is left open where the match is weak. The listing skips clone size in some rows; elsewhere it reads once, few, many or a size class.

d_gene: -; v_gene: TRBV3-1/TRBV3-2; abundance: -; j_gene: TRBJ1-1; CDR3nt: TGTGCCAGCAGCCATCCACCGACCGCGAACACTGAAGCTTTCTTT; CDR3aa: CASSHPPTANTEAFF
d_gene: -; v_gene: TRBV7-9; abundance: -; j_gene: TRBJ2-1; CDR3nt: TGTGCCAGCAGCCATCCCGAGGGACTCAAGGAGCAGTTCTTC; CDR3aa: CASSHPEGLKEQFF
d_gene: -; v_gene: TRBV13; abundance: -; j_gene: TRBJ2-1; CDR3nt: TGTGCCAGCAGCTTAGGCACGGGGACCAATGAGCAGTTCTTC; CDR3aa: CASSLGTGTNEQFF
d_gene: -; v_gene: TRBV28; abundance: -; j_gene: TRBJ1-1; CDR3nt: TGTGCCAGCAGTTTATTTAGTGGACAGTTGAACACTGAAGCTTTCTTT; CDR3aa: CASSLFSGQLNTEAFF
d_gene: -; v_gene: TRBV11-2; abundance: -; j_gene: TRBJ1-6; CDR3nt: TGTGCCAGCAGCTCCGAAGGAAGAAAAACGGATTCACCCCTCCACTTT; CDR3aa: CASSSEGRKTDSPLHF
d_gene: -; v_gene: TRBV6-5; abundance: -; j_gene: TRBJ2-5; CDR3nt: TGTGCCAGCAGCCTCCTGACTGAAGAGACCCAGTACTTC; CDR3aa: CASSLLTEETQYF
d_gene: -; v_gene: TRBV29-1; abundance: -; j_gene: TRBJ1-2; CDR3nt: TGCAGCGTTGATTCCCTAGGGGCGTATGGCTACACCTTC; CDR3aa: CSVDSLGAYGYTF
d_gene: -; v_gene: TRBV19; abundance: once; j_gene: TRBJ1-5; CDR3nt: TGTGCCAGTAGTGAGAGACATACCTATCAGCCCCAGCATTTT; CDR3aa: CASSERHTYQPQHF
d_gene: TRBD1; v_gene: TRBV29-1; abundance: -; j_gene: TRBJ1-1; CDR3nt: TGCAGCGTTTTGACCAGGGGGCAGATCACTGAAGCTTTCTTT; CDR3aa: CSVLTRGQITEAFF
d_gene: -; v_gene: TRBV7-9; abundance: -; j_gene: TRBJ1-2; CDR3nt: TGTGCCAGCCATCTGGGGGAAGATGGCTACACCTTC; CDR3aa: CASHLGEDGYTF
d_gene: TRBD1; v_gene: TRBV14; abundance: -; j_gene: TRBJ2-7; CDR3nt: TGTGCCAGCAGCCAATGGCCGCCTCCGGGACAGATCTACGAGCAGTACTTC; CDR3aa: CASSQWPPPGQIYEQYF
d_gene: TRBD1; v_gene: TRBV6-5; abundance: -; j_gene: TRBJ1-2; CDR3nt: TGTGCCAGCAGCCTAACTTCGACAGGGAGGAGTGGCTACACCTTC; CDR3aa: CASSLTSTGRSGYTF
d_gene: -; v_gene: TRBV7-9; abundance: -; j_gene: TRBJ1-1; CDR3nt: TGTGCCAGCAGCACCTATGAAGCTTTCTTT; CDR3aa: CASSTYEAFF
d_gene: -; v_gene: TRBV12-3/TRBV12-4; abundance: -; j_gene: TRBJ1-5; CDR3nt: TGTGCCAGCAGTCCTAGTAATCAGCCCCAGCATTTT; CDR3aa: CASSPSNQPQHF
d_gene: TRBD1; v_gene: TRBV28; abundance: -; j_gene: TRBJ1-4; CDR3nt: TGTGCCAGCAGCCTCAGGGGGCCTAATAATGAAAAACTGTTTTTT; CDR3aa: CASSLRGPNNEKLFF
d_gene: -; v_gene: TRBV5-1; abundance: once; j_gene: TRBJ2-5; CDR3nt: TGCGCCAGCAGCGAACGGGACTCCCAAGAGACCCAGTACTTC; CDR3aa: CASSERDSQETQYF
d_gene: -; v_gene: TRBV19; abundance: -; j_gene: TRBJ1-1; CDR3nt: TGTGCCAGCAGGGACCGCACTGAAGCTTTCTTT; CDR3aa: CASRDRTEAFF
d_gene: -; v_gene: TRBV24-1; abundance: few; j_gene: TRBJ2-3; CDR3nt: TGTGCCACCAGTGACCCCTTTGGTGAGGATACGCAGTATTTT; CDR3aa: CATSDPFGEDTQYF
d_gene: -; v_gene: TRBV27; abundance: once; j_gene: TRBJ1-5; CDR3nt: TGTGCCAGCAGTTTTGGAGGGAACGGTCAGCCCCAGCATTTT; CDR3aa: CASSFGGNGQPQHF
d_gene: -; v_gene: TRBV2; abundance: -; j_gene: TRBJ2-1; CDR3nt: TGTGCCAGCAGTGTTAGTAGCTCCTACAATGAGCAGTTCTTC; CDR3aa: CASSVSSSYNEQFF
d_gene: -; v_gene: TRBV28; abundance: -; j_gene: TRBJ2-4; CDR3nt: TGTGCCAGCAGTTTTTCCAGAAAAAACATTCAGTACTTC; CDR3aa: CASSFSRKNIQYF
d_gene: -; v_gene: TRBV5-1; abundance: -; j_gene: TRBJ2-3; CDR3nt: TGCGCCAGCAGCACCGGACGGTCAAACACAGATACGCAGTATTTT; CDR3aa: CASSTGRSNTDTQYF
d_gene: -; v_gene: TRBV15; abundance: -; j_gene: TRBJ1-1; CDR3nt: TGTGCCACCAGCAGATCAACAGGGAACACTGAAGCTTTCTTT; CDR3aa: CATSRSTGNTEAFF
d_gene: TRBD1; v_gene: TRBV5-1; abundance: few; j_gene: TRBJ1-6; CDR3nt: TGCGCCAGCAGCTTGTCGCTTGCGGGACAGACAAATTCACCCCTCCACTTT; CDR3aa: CASSLSLAGQTNSPLHF
d_gene: TRBD1; v_gene: TRBV9; abundance: -; j_gene: TRBJ1-6; CDR3nt: TGTGCCAGCAGCGTTAGGGGGCGCGAAGAGTCACCCCTCCACTTT; CDR3aa: CASSVRGREESPLHF
d_gene: -; v_gene: TRBV7-8; abundance: -; j_gene: TRBJ1-2; CDR3nt: TGTGCCAGCAGCTTAGCGTCGGCGGGGGGGTCGGAGGGCTACACCTTC; CDR3aa: CASSLASAGGSEGYTF
d_gene: TRBD1; v_gene: TRBV7-2; abundance: -; j_gene: TRBJ1-6; CDR3nt: TGTGCCAGCAGCTACGAACTGACAGGGGGCGGTTCACCCCTCCACTTT; CDR3aa: CASSYELTGGGSPLHF
d_gene: TRBD1; v_gene: TRBV18; abundance: few; j_gene: TRBJ2-2; CDR3nt: TGTGCCAGCTCACCGGGACAGGACACCGGGGAGCTGTTTTTT; CDR3aa: CASSPGQDTGELFF